Listed here are 26 T cell receptor beta chains from one sample, sequenced in a study of cytomegalovirus exposure and HLA in healthy donors. Use of 60 Vbeta and 13 Jbeta primers characterized the PCR. TCRdb's table, derived via immunoSEQ multiplex PCR, lists solely in-frame clones and lacks some. The table shows more than 110,000 clones, with approximately 80% occurring only once. The material sequenced was PBMCs. These receptor sequences come from a male donor in good health and CMV-seronegative.

This clone was seen just once. The chain is built from TRBV6-5 and TRBJ2-3; 10 bases are shared with TRBD2. Germline CDR1 and CDR2: MNHEY and SVGAGI. V shed 8 bases and J 0 bases; nucleotides not matched to a gene: 2. The CDR3 extends over 14 amino acids. CDR3 nucleotides: TGTGCCAGCCGTAGCGGGGGGAGCACAGATACGCAGTATTTT. It encodes CASRSGGSTDTQYF.

About this clone itself: One end of the junction does not line up with germline, which may come from a read error. The genes are TRBV7-6 and TRBJ2-1; 7 positions agree with TRBD2. The CDR3 covers 13 residues. The germline V gene has CDR1 SGHVS and CDR2 FNYEAQ. The CDR3 DNA follows: TGTGCCAGCAGCTTAAGGACTAGTGATGAGCGGTTCTTC. This translates into CASSLRTSDERFF.

The V call is TRBV7-9, the J call TRBJ1-1; D is possibly TRBD1 (6 bases). In germline, CDR1 is SEHNR, CDR2 FQNEAQ (reference sequence). The CDR3 spans 13 residues. Between the trimmed V and J ends, which lost 5 bases and 7 bases, there was a span of 14 bases. The CDR3 here is CASSRAGGLEAFF. DNA for the CDR3: TGTGCCAGCAGCCGCGCGGGGGGGCTTGAAGCTTTCTTT.

The chain has TRBV20-1 and TRBJ1-1; the D is unclear. The V end was cut by 0 bases, the J end by 8 bases, with 7 bases between. Germline V lookup: CDR1 DFQATT, CDR2 SNEGSKA (reference sequence). The CDR3 is made up of 11 amino acids. The CDR3 nucleotides are TGCAGTGCTAGAGAGCTTCGGGAAGCTTTCTTT. Translated, it gives CSARELREAFF.

The rearrangement links TRBV7-2 to TRBJ2-7; tentative D call: TRBD1 (6 bases). V dropped 2 bases and J dropped 3 bases, with 11 bases sitting between them. The germline CDR1 and CDR2 sequences are SGHTA and FQGNSA. This CDR3 comprises 14 residues. CDR3 DNA sequence: TGTGCCAGCAGCTTACAGGACAGCTACTACGAGCAGTACTTC. This translates into CASSLQDSYYEQYF.

The J gene is TRBJ1-2, the V gene TRBV7-9; TRBD1 might be the D (6 bases). In germline, CDR1 is SEHNR, CDR2 FQNEAQ (reference sequence). Trimming stripped 5 bases from V and 5 bases from J, with 9 bases between. The CDR3 has 12 residues. CDR3 in DNA: TGTGCCAGCAGCCAACAGGGATATGGCTACACCTTC. Its translation: CASSQQGYGYTF.

J is TRBJ1-5 and V is TRBV4-2, with 10 bases matching TRBD1. CDR3 size: 16 residues. Losses at the gene ends were 0 bases for V and 5 bases for J; bases not matched to a gene: 4. Per the germline V gene, CDR1 is LGHNA and CDR2 is YNFKEQ. The CDR3 nucleotides are TGTGCCAGCAGCCAAGATCCGGGACAGGGGTATCAGCCCCAGCATTTT. It translates to CASSQDPGQGYQPQHF.

The rearrangement links TRBV10-3 to TRBJ1-4; D gene unclear. Trimming took off 6 bases at V and 5 bases at J, with 10 bases between the two ends. The CDR3 length is 13 residues. Germline CDR1 ENHRY, CDR2 SYGVKD. This CDR3 is CAIRREGNEKLFF. CDR3 bases: TGTGCCATCAGGAGGGAAGGGAATGAAAAACTGTTTTTT.

The V and J genes are TRBV30 and TRBJ2-7, with D maybe TRBD1 (6 bases). V lost 7 bases and J 6 bases, leaving 16 bases between the germline ends. Germline loops: CDR1 GTSNPN, CDR2 SVGIG (reference sequence). The length of the CDR3 is 12 residues. The CDR3 region has the DNA TGTGCCTCGAACAGGGAATCCGCCGAGCAGTACTTC. This gives the protein CASNRESAEQYF.

This chain connects TRBV28 to TRBJ1-1; 7 nucleotides match TRBD1. Germline loops: CDR1 MDHEN, CDR2 SYDVKM. The CDR3 runs to 15 residues. V lost 5 bases to trimming and J lost 0 bases; unmatched junction nucleotides: 6. The CDR3 loop is CASSPTTGLNTEAFF. In DNA, the CDR3 is TGTGCCAGCAGTCCCACGACAGGGTTGAACACTGAAGCTTTCTTT.

This clone was seen a few times. The chain uses TRBV7-3 and TRBJ2-7; 8 bases align to TRBD1. The CDR3 is 13 residues long. The V gene end was trimmed by 0 bases and the J gene end by 6 bases; junction bases not matched to a gene: 1. CDR1 SGHTA and CDR2 FQGTGA come from the germline V gene. The CDR3 DNA sequence: TGTGCCAGCAGCTTAACCGGACAGGGCGAGCAGTACTTC. Translated, it gives CASSLTGQGEQYF.

V and J are TRBV2 and TRBJ1-6; D not certain. V shed 8 bases and J shed 6 bases, with 14 bases lying between them. Germline CDR1 and CDR2: SNHLY and FYNNEI. This CDR3 region has 14 residues. CDR3 nucleotide sequence: TGTGCCAGCGGCGGCTCCCTGGCTAATTCACCCCTCCACTTT. This codes for CASGGSLANSPLHF.

This rearrangement joins TRBV6-5 to TRBJ1-2, with D unresolved. The V end lost 2 bases, the J end lost 4 bases, and 14 bases lay between the germline ends. CDR3 size: 15 residues. Germline V lookup: CDR1 MNHEY, CDR2 SVGAGI. DNA of the CDR3: TGTGCCAGCAGTTACGGAGGCCAGGAGGGCTATGGCTACACCTTC. Translated: CASSYGGQEGYGYTF.

V is TRBV5-1 and J is TRBJ2-7; D perhaps matches TRBD1 (5 bases). The CDR3 extends over 15 amino acids. Germline V gene sequence: CDR1 SGHRS, CDR2 YFSETQ. Deletions cut 0 bases from V and 0 bases from J, with 10 bases between. This chain's CDR3 is CASSLADSRSYEQYF. CDR3 in DNA: TGCGCCAGCAGCTTGGCCGACAGTCGCTCCTACGAGCAGTACTTC.

The chain employs TRBV19 and TRBJ1-5, with 7 bases aligning to TRBD1. Trimming removed 6 bases from V and 3 bases from J; junction bases left unmatched: 8. There are 15 residues in the CDR3. CDR1 LNHDA and CDR2 SQIVND come from the germline V gene (reference sequence). The CDR3 protein is CASSITGAINQPQHF. For the CDR3, the DNA is TGTGCCAGTAGCATTACAGGGGCCATCAATCAGCCCCAGCATTTT.

The sample holds a few counts of this clone. The chain employs TRBV5-5 and TRBJ1-5, with D perhaps TRBD1 (5 bases). CDR3 size: 14 residues. Deletions cut 2 bases from V and 5 bases from J, with 11 bases between. The germline CDR1 and CDR2 sequences are SGHKS and YYEKEE (reference sequence). The DNA of the CDR3 is TGTGCCAGCAGCTTCGGGGGAGGGTATCAGCCCCAGCATTTT. Translated: CASSFGGGYQPQHF.

This CDR3 is CASSIGGGLSGETQYF. CDR3 sequence (DNA): TGTGCCAGTAGTATTGGGGGGGGGCTATCCGGGGAGACCCAGTACTTC. The chain has TRBV19 and TRBJ2-5; D perhaps matches TRBD2 (7 bases). The CDR3 length is 16 residues. The germline gives CDR1 LNHDA, CDR2 SQIVND (reference sequence). V lost 3 bases and J lost 5, with 19 bases in between.

The chain is built from TRBV5-1 and TRBJ2-7, with TRBD1 as a possible D gene (5 bases). Germline assignment: CDR1 SGHRS and CDR2 YFSETQ. V dropped 4 bases and J dropped 2 bases, with 16 bases sitting between them. There are 15 residues in the CDR3. CDR3 bases: TGCGCCAGCAGCCCTCGGGCAGGGCCCCCCTACGAGCAGTACTTC. It translates to CASSPRAGPPYEQYF.

The chain has TRBV28 and TRBJ1-1; maybe TRBD1 (5 bases). The CDR3 runs 14 residues. Germline CDR1 is MDHEN and CDR2 is SYDVKM. V lost 7 bases, J lost 0 bases, and 12 bases lay in between. CDR3 residues: CASKGVGLNTEAFF. In DNA form, the CDR3 reads TGTGCCAGCAAAGGGGTCGGTCTGAACACTGAAGCTTTCTTT.

The V and J genes are TRBV7-8 and TRBJ1-2; TRBD1 might be the D (5 bases). The CDR3 totals 14 residues. CDR1 SGHVS and CDR2 FQNEAQ come from the germline V gene. V was cut by 5 bases and J by 6 bases, with 16 bases left in between. This CDR3 reads CASSPRTRMDGYTF. The CDR3 nucleotides read TGTGCCAGCAGCCCGCGGACACGAATGGATGGCTACACCTTC.

This clone was counted once. V is TRBV6-1 and J is TRBJ2-5; 7 bases fit TRBD2. The CDR3 extends over 15 amino acids. Germline V gene data show CDR1 as MNHNS and CDR2 as SASEGT. The V gene end was trimmed by 7 bases and the J gene end by 3 bases; junction bases not matched to a gene: 11. CDR3 in DNA: TGTGCCAGCAAATTTATCGGGGGGTTCGAAGAGACCCAGTACTTC. Amino acids: CASKFIGGFEETQYF.

The chain carries TRBV11-2 and TRBJ2-6, with D maybe TRBD2 (6 bases). The CDR3 is 16 amino acids. The V gene's germline CDR1 is SGHAT and CDR2 FQNNGV. The V and J ends lost 2 bases and 4 bases respectively, with 12 bases between them. The CDR3 nucleotides are TGTGCCAGCAGCTTAAGTCGCGGGACCGGGGCCAACGTCCTGACTTTC. As protein: CASSLSRGTGANVLTF.

This clone has a single count. V is TRBV6-5 and J is TRBJ1-5; 8 nucleotides align to TRBD1. Germline V gene data show CDR1 as MNHEY and CDR2 as SVGAGI. CDR3 length: 15 amino acids. V lost 5 bases, J lost 8 bases, and 11 bases stayed unmatched. This chain's CDR3 is CASSPRGQIGEPQHF. CDR3 nucleotide sequence: TGTGCCAGCAGTCCCAGGGGGCAAATAGGTGAGCCCCAGCATTTT.

The V and J genes are TRBV15 and TRBJ1-3; 10 nucleotides line up with TRBD1. Unmatched junction bases numbered 2, after V lost 3 bases and J lost 0 bases. The CDR3 runs to 16 residues. Germline V CDR1 and CDR2: LNHNV, YYDKDF (reference sequence). The CDR3 DNA is TGTGCCACCAGCAGGGACAGGGGGGTCTCTGGAAACACCATATATTTT. It encodes CATSRDRGVSGNTIYF.

The J gene is TRBJ1-5, the V gene TRBV19; D uncertain. V was pared by 5 bases and J by 7 bases, with 15 bases between. CDR1 LNHDA and CDR2 SQIVND come from the germline V gene (reference sequence). This CDR3 spans 14 amino acids. For the CDR3, the DNA is TGTGCCAGTAGTCGGGGTTCGGTTGGACAGCCCCAGCATTTT. Translating gives CASSRGSVGQPQHF.

This rearrangement joins TRBV5-8 to TRBJ2-4; maybe TRBD1 (6 bases). Germline values: CDR1 SGHTS, CDR2 YDEGEE. V lost 2 bases and J 1 base, leaving 13 bases between the germline ends. The CDR3 contains 16 residues. The CDR3 loop is CASSFTGFWAKNIQYF. The CDR3 region has the DNA TGTGCCAGCAGCTTTACAGGGTTTTGGGCCAAAAACATTCAGTACTTC.